This T cell receptor (beta chain) is drawn from a study of radiation and T cells in renal cell carcinoma. V was pared by 0 bases and J by 6 bases, with 4 bases of the junction left unmatched. This CDR3 spans 15 amino acids. Germline loops: CDR1 SGHRS, CDR2 YFSETQ. Noted time point: blood 2 weeks post-SBRT. Described treatment: 15 Gy SBRT to primary tumor, nephrectomy 4 weeks later. After SBRT, blood was collected at 2 and 4 weeks, plus baseline. The repertoire was sequenced with immunoSEQ multiplex PCR; TCRdb's copy has only in-frame clones and lacks some. The sample shows some 150,000 clones, 87% of them seen only once.

J is TRBJ2-7 and V is TRBV5-1; 12 bases map to TRBD2. The sample here was blood, taken from a patient whose treatment included radiotherapy and nephrectomy. The clonotype comes from a woman aged 45-59 years with renal cell carcinoma. CDR3 in amino acids: CASSLALAGGPEQYF. CDR3 bases: TGCGCCAGCAGCTTGGCCCTAGCGGGGGGGCCCGAGCAGTACTTC.